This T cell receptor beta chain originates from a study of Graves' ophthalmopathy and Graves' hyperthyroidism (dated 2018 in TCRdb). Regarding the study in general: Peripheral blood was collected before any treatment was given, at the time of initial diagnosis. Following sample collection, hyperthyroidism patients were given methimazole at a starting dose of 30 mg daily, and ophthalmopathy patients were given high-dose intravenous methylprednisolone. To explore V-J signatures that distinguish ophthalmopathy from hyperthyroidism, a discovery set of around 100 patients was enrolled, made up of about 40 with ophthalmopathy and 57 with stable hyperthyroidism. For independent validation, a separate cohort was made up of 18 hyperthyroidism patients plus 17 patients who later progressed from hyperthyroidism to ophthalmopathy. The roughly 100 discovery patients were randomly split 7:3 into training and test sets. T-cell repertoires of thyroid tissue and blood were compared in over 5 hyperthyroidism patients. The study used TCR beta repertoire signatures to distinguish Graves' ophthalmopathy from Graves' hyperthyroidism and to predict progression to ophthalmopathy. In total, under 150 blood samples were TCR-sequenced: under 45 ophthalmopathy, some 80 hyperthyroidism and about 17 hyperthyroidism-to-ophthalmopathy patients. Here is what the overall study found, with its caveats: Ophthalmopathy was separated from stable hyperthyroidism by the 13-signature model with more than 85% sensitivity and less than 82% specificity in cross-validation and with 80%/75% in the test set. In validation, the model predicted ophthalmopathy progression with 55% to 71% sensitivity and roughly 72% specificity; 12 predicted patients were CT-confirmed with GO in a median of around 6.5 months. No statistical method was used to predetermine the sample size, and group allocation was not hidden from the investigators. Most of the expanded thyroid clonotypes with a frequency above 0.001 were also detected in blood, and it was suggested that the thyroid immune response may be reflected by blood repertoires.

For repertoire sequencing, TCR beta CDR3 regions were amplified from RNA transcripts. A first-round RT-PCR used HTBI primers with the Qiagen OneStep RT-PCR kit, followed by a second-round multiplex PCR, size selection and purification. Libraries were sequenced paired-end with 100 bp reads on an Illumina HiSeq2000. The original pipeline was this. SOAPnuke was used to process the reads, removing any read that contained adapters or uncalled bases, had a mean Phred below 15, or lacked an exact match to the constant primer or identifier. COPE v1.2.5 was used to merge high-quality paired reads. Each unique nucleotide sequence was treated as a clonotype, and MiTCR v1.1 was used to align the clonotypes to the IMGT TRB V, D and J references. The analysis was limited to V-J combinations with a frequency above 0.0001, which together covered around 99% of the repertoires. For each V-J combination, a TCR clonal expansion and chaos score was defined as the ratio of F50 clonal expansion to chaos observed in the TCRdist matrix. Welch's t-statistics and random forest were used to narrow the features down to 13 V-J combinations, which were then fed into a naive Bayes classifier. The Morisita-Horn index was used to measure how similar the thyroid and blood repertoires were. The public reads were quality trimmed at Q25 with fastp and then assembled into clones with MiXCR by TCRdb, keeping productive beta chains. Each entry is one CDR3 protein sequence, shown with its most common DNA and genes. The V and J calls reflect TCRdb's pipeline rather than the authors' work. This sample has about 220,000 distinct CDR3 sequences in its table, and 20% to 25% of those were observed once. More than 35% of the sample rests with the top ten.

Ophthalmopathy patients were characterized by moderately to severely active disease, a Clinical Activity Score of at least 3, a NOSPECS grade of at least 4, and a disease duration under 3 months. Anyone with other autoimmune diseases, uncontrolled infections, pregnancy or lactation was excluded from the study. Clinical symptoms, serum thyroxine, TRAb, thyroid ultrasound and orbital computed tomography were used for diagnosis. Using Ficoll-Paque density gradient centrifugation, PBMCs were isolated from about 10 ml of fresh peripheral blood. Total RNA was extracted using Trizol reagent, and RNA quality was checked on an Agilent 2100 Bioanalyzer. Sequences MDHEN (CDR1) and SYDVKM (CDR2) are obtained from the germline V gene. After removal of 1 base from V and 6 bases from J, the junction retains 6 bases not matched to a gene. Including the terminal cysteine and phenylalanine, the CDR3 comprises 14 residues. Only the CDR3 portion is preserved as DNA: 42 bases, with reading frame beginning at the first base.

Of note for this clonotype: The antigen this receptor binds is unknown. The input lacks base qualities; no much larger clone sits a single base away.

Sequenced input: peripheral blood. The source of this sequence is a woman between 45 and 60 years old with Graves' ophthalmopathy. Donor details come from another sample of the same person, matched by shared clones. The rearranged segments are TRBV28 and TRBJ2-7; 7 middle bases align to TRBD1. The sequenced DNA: TGTGCCAGCAGTTTATTGTCCGACAGGGCCGAGCAGTACTTC. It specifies CASSLLSDRAEQYF.